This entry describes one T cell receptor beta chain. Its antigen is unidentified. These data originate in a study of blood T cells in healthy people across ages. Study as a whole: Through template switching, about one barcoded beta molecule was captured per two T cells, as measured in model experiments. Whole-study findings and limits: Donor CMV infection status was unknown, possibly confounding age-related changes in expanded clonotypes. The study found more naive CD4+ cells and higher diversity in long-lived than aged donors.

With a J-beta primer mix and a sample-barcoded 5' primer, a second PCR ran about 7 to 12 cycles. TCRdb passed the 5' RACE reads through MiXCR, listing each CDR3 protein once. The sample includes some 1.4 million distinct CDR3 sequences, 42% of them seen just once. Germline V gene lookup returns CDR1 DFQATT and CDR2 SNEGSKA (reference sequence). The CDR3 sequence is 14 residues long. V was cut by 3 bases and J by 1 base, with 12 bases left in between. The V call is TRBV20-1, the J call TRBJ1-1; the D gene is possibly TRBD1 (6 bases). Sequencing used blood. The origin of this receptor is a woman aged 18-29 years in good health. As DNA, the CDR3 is TGCAGTGCTAGGCTTCAGGGACAGAACACTGAAGCTTTCTTT. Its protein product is CSARLQGQNTEAFF.